This T cell receptor beta chain was retrieved from a study of blood T cell repertoires in COVID-19. Measured with immunoSEQ multiplex PCR; TCRdb has only the in-frame clones, and not every one. Among 70,000 to 95,000 clones listed, around four fifths were seen once. J gave up 4 bases and V 5 bases, and 8 bases lay outside the gene matches. Germline lookup yields CDR1 MDHEN and CDR2 SYDVKM. The CDR3 runs 15 residues. The chain joins TRBV28 to TRBJ1-5; 7 nucleotides align to TRBD1. This clonotype originated in a human donor in a cohort sampled during active COVID-19. The sequencing input was peripheral blood. The CDR3 coding sequence is TGTGCCAGCAGTGCCGCTAGGGGACAGAATCAGCCCCAGCATTTT. Its translation: CASSAARGQNQPQHF.